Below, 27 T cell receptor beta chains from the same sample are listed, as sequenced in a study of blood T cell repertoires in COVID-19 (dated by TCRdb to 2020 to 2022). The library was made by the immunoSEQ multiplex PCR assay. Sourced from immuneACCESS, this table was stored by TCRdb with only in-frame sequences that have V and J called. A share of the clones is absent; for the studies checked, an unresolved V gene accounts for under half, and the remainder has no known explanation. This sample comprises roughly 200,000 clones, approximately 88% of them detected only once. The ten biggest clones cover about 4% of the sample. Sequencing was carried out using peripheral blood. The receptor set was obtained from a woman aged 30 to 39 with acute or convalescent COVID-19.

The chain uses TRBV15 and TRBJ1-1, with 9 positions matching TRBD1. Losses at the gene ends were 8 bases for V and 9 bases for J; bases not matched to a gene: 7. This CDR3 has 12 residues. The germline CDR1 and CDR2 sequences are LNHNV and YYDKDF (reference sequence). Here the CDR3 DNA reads TGTGCCACCGGAGGGACAGGGACCAAAGCTTTCTTT. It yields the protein CATGGTGTKAFF.

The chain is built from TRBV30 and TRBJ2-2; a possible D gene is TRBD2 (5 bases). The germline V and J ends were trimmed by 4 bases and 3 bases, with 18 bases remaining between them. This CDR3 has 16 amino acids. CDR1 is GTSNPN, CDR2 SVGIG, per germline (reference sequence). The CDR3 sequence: CAWNYLEGLYTGELFF. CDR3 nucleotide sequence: TGTGCCTGGAACTACCTTGAGGGTCTCTACACCGGGGAGCTGTTTTTT.

CDR3 amino acids: CASTRDRGKGTQYF. Here the CDR3 DNA reads TGTGCCAGCACCCGAGACAGGGGAAAGGGGACCCAGTACTTC. V gene TRBV28 combines with J gene TRBJ2-5; 8 nucleotides align to TRBD1. CDR1 is MDHEN and CDR2 is SYDVKM in the germline V gene. The V segment lost 7 bases and the J segment 7 bases; nucleotides outside the gene matches: 11. The CDR3 loop spans 14 amino acids.

Written as DNA, the CDR3 is TGTGCCAGCAGCTTGTCGAGGGATACGCAGTATTTT. Its protein product is CASSLSRDTQYF. The chain has TRBV5-6 and TRBJ2-3, with D unresolved. V lost 1 base and J lost 6, with 6 bases in between. The CDR3 is 12 amino acids. CDR1 and CDR2 from the germline V gene are SGHDT and YYEEEE.

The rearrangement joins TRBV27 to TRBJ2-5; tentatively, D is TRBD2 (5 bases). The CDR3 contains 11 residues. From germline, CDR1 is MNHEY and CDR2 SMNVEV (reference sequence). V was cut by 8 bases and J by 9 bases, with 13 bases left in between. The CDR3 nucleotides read TGTGCCAGCCTCGGAGAGGGTTCCCAGTACTTC. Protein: CASLGEGSQYF.

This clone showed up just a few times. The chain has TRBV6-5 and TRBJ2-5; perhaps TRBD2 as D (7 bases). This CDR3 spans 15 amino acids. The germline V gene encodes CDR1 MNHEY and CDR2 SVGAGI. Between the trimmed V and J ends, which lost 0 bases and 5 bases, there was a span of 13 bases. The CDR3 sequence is CASSYSQGGRETQYF. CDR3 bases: TGTGCCAGCAGTTACTCACAGGGAGGGAGGGAGACCCAGTACTTC.

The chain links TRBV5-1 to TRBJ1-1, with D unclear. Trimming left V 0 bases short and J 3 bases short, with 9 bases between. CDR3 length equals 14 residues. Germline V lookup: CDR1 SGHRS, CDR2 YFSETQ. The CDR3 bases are TGCGCCAGCAGCTTGGTAGTCGGGGACACTGAAGCTTTCTTT. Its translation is CASSLVVGDTEAFF. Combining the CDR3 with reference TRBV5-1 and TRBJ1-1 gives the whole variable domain KAGVTQTPRYLIKTRGQQVTLSCSPISGHRSVSWYQQTPGQGLQFLFEYFSETQRNKGNFPGRFSGRQFSNSRSEMNVSTLELGDSALYLCASSLVVGDTEAFFGQGTRLTVV.

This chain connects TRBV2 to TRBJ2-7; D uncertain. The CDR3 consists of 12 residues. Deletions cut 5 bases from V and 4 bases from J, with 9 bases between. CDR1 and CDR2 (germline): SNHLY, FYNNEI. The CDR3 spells CASSFQEYEQYF. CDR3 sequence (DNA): TGTGCCAGCAGTTTCCAGGAATACGAGCAGTACTTC.

The CDR3, as DNA: TGTGCCAGCAGTTATTTAGAAAAACTGTTTTTT. It translates to CASSYLEKLFF. The chain has TRBV28 and TRBJ1-4; the D is unclear. The V end was cut by 4 bases, the J end by 8 bases, with 5 bases between. CDR1 MDHEN and CDR2 SYDVKM come from the germline V gene. The CDR3 is 11 residues long.

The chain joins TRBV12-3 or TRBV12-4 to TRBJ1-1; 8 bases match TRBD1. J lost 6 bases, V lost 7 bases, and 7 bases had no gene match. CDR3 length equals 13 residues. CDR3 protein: CASKAWTGSEAFF. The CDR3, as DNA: TGTGCCAGCAAGGCGTGGACAGGGTCTGAAGCTTTCTTT.

The CDR3 bases are TGTGCCGTAGAGACAGGGCGACGTTATGGCTACACCTTC. Its protein product is CAVETGRRYGYTF. The chain recombines TRBV7-9 with TRBJ1-2; 7 bases are shared with TRBD1. V gave up 11 bases and J gave up 5 bases; unmatched junction bases: 11. Germline assignment: CDR1 SEHNR and CDR2 FQNEAQ (reference sequence). This CDR3 is 13 amino acids long.

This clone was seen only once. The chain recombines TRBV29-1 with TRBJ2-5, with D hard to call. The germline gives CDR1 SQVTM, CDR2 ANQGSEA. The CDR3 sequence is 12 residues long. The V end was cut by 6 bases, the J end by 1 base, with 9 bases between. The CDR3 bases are TGCAGCGTCCGACTGGCCCAAGAGACCCAGTACTTC. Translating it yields CSVRLAQETQYF.

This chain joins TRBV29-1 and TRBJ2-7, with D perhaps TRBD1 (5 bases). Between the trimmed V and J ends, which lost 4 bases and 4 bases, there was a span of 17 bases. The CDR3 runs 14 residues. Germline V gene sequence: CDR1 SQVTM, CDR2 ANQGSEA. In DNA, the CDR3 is TGCAGCGTTGGGGGCAGGTCCGTGATTTACGAGCAGTACTTC. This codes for CSVGGRSVIYEQYF.

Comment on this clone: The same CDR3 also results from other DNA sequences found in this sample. The CDR3 region has the DNA TGTGCCAGCTCACTGGGTCGGGGCCAAGAGACCCAGTACTTC. It specifies CASSLGRGQETQYF. The rearrangement joins TRBV5-4 to TRBJ2-5, with D perhaps TRBD2 (5 bases). Germline CDR1 is SGHNT and CDR2 is YYREEE (reference sequence). The V end was cut by 7 bases, the J end by 1 base, with 14 bases between. The CDR3 has 14 residues.

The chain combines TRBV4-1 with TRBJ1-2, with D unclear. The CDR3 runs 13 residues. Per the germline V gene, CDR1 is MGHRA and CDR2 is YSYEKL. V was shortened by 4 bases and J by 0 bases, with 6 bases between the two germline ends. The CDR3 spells CASSRRANYGYTF. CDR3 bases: TGCGCCAGCAGCCGTCGAGCTAACTATGGCTACACCTTC.

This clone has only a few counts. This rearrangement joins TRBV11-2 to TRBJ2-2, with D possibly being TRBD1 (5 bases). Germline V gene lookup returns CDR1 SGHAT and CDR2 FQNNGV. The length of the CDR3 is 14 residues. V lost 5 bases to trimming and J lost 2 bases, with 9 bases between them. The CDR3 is CASSTDINTGELFF. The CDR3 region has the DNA TGTGCCAGCAGCACGGACATTAACACCGGGGAGCTGTTTTTT.

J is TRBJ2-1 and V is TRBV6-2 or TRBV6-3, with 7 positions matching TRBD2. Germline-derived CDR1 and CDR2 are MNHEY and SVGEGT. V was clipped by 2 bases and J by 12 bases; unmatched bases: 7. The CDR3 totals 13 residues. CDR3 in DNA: TGTGCCAGCAGTTACACCGCGGGAGACGTGCAGTTCTTC. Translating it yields CASSYTAGDVQFF.

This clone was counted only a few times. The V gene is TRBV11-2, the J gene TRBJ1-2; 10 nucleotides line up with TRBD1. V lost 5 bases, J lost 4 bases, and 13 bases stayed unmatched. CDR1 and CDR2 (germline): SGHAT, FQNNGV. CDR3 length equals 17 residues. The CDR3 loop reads CASSTPTDRGHTYGYTF. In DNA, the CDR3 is TGTGCCAGCAGCACGCCAACTGACAGGGGGCATACCTATGGCTACACCTTC.

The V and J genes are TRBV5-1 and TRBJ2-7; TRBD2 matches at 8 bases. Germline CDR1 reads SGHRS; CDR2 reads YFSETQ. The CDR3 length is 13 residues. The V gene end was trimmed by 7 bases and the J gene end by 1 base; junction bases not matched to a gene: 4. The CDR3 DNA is TGCGCCAGCGGGGCTAGCGGGTCCTACGAGCAGTACTTC. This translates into CASGASGSYEQYF.

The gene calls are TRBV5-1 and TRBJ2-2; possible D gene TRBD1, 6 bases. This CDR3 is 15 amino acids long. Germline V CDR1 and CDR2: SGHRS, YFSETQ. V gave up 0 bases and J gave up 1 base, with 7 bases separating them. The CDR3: CASSLDRVNTGELFF. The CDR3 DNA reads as TGCGCCAGCAGCTTGGACAGGGTGAACACCGGGGAGCTGTTTTTT.

The chain's CDR3 is CASSRDSLGELFF. DNA for the CDR3: TGTGCCAGCAGCCGGGACAGCCTCGGGGAGCTGTTTTTT. This rearrangement joins TRBV11-3 to TRBJ2-2, with 7 positions matching TRBD1. From germline, CDR1 is SGHNT and CDR2 YENEEA. The J segment lost 7 bases and the V segment lost 5 bases, leaving 4 bases of the junction unmatched. The CDR3 length is 13 residues. The full variable domain, rest sourced from reference TRBV11-3 and TRBJ2-2, is EAGVVQSPRYKIIEKKQPVAFWCNPISGHNTLYWYLQNLGQGPELLIRYENEEAVDDSQLPKDRFSAERLKGVDSTLKIQPAELGDSAVYLCASSRDSLGELFFGEGSRLTVL.

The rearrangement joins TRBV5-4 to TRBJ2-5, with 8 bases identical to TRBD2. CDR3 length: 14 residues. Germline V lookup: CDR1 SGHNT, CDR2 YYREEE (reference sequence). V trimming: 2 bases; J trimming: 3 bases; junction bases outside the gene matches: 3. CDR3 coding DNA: TGTGCCAGCAGCTTTGGGACTAGGAAAGAGACCCAGTACTTC. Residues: CASSFGTRKETQYF.

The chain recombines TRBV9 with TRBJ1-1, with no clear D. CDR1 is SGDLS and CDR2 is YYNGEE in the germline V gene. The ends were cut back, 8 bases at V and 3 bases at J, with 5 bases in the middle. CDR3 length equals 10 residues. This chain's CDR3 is CARRDTEAFF. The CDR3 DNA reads TGTGCCAGGAGGGACACTGAAGCTTTCTTT. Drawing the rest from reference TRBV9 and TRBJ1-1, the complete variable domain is DSGVTQTPKHLITATGQRVTLRCSPRSGDLSVYWYQQSLDQGLQFLIQYYNGEERAKGNILERFSAQQFPDLHSELNLSSLELGDSALYFCARRDTEAFFGQGTRLTVV.

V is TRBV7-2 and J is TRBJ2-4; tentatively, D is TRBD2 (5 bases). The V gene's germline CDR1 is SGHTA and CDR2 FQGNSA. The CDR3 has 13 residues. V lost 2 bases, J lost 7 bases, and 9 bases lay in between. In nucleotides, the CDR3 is TGTGCCAGCAGCTTAAAGAGGGTGAACATTCAGTACTTC. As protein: CASSLKRVNIQYF.

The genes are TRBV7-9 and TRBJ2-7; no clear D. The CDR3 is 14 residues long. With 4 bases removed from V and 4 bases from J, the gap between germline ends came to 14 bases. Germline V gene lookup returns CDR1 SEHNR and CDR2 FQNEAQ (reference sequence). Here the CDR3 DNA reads TGTGCCAGCAGCTCGGGTGGCAGTTTATACGAGCAGTACTTC. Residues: CASSSGGSLYEQYF.

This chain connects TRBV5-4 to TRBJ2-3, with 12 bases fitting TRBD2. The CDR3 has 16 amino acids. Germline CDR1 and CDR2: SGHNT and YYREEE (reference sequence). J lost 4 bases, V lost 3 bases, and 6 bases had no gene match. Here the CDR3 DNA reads TGTGCCAGCAGCTGGGAACTAGCGGGAGGTTCAGATACGCAGTATTTT. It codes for CASSWELAGGSDTQYF.

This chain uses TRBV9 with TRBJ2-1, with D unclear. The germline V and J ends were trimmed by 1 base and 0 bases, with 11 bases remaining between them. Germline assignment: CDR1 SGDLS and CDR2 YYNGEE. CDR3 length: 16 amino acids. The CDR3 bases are TGTGCCAGCAGCGTAATGTCAGCGACCTCCTACAATGAGCAGTTCTTC. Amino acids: CASSVMSATSYNEQFF.